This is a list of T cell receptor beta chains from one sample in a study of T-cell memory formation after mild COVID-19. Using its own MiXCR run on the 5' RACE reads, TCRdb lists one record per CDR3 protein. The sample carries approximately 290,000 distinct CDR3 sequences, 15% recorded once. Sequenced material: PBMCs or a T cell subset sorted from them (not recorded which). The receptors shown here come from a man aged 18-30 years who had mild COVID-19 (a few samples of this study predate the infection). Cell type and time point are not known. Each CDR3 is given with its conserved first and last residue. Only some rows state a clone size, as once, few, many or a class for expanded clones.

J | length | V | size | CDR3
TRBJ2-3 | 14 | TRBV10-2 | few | CASTRTSSADTQYF
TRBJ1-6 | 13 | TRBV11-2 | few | CASMTTGGSPLHF
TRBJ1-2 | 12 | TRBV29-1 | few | CSVVHSNYGYTF
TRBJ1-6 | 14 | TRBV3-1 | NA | CASRLTGTEYRLHF
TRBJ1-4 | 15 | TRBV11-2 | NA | CASSLGTGRNEKLFF
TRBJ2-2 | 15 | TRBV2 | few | CASGQGILVAGELFF
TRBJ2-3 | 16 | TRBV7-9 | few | CASSPGTSGGLDTQYF
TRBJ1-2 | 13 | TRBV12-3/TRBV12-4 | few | CASTFGTGYGYTF
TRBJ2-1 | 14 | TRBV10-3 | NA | CAIRDRGVINEQFF
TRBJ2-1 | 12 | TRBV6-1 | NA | CASSEQGYEQFF
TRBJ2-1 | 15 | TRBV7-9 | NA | CASSPRGVSYNEQFF
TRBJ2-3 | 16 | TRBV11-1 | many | CASSLNDRLITDTQYF
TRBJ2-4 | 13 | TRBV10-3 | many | CAIPGARGDIQYF
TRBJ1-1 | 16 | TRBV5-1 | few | CASSLVGGSLNTEAFF
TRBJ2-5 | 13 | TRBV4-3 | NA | CASSSRLLETQYF
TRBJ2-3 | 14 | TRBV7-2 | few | CASSLPGGVDTQYF
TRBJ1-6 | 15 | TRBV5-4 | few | CASTLEPRDNSPLHF
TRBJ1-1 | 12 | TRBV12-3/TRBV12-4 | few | CAIRWEYTEAFF
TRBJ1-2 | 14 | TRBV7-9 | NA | CASSFDRGRYGYTF
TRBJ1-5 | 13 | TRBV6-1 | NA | CASSEREYQPQHF
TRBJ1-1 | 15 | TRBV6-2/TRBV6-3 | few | CASSIHRGDRTEAFF
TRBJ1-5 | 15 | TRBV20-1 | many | CSADPPGQGSQPQHF
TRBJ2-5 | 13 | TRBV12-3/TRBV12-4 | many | CASRRQGAETQYF
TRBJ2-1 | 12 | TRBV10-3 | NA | CAISEAGYEQFF
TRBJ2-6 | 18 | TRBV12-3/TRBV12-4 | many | CASSLTGTGASGANVLTF
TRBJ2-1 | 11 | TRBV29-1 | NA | CSVNPISEQFF
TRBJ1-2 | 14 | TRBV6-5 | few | CASSRTGNNYGYTF
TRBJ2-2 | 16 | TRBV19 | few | CASIRLAGGRTGELFF
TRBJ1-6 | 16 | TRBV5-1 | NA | CASSLTGSSYNSPLHF
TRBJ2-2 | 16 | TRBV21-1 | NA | CASSKVQGQNTGELFF
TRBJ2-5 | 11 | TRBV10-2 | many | CASSVTETQYF
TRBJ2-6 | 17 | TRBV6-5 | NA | CASSYLGADSGANVLTF
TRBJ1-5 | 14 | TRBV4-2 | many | CASSQEEGAQPQHF
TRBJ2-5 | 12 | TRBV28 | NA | CASSWGSPTQYF
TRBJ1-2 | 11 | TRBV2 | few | CASASRAELIF
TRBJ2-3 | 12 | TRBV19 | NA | CASSTPGQPQYF
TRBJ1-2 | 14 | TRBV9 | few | CASSVAIQDYGYTF
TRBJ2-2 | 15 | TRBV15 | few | CATSRDGPPAGELFF
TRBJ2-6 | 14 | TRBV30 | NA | CAWGRGAGANVLTF
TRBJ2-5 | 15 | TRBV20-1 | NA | CSARRLDVGTKTQYF
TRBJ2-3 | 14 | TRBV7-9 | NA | CASSPQGDVDTQYF
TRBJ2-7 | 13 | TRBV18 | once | CASSELAGDEQYF
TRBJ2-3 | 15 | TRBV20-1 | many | CSAATPGDVTDTQYF
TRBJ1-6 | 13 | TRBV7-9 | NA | CASSLDADSPLHF
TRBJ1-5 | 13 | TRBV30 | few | CAWTVAGNQPQHF
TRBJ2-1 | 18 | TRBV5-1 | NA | CASSSHRGYSLDKNEQFF
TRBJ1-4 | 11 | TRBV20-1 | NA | CSAARGEKLFF
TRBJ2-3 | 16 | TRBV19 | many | CASSLLAGGRTDTQYF
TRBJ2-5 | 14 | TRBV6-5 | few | CASSPRDHVETQYF
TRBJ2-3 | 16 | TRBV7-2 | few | CASSSRLAGAADTQYF
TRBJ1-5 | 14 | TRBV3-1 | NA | CASSQAGADQPQHF
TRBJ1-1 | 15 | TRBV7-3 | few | CASSLSPDMNTEAFF